Each of the 3 T cell receptor beta chains below was sequenced from the same sample in a study of blood T cell repertoires in COVID-19 (TCRdb year 2020). The library was built by means of the immunoSEQ multiplex PCR assay. TCRdb re-hosts the immuneACCESS table, in-frame sequences only. Its copies lack some clones; in the studies checked, an unresolved V gene accounts for under half of them, and the cause for the rest is not known. The sample records approximately 89,000 clones, 85% of which are singletons. The ten largest clones add up to approximately 15% of the sample. Sequencing was performed on peripheral blood. These receptors all come from a woman in her 70s with acute or convalescent COVID-19.

The V and J genes are TRBV6-2 or TRBV6-3 and TRBJ2-3, with D possibly TRBD2 on 6 matching bases. The CDR3 totals 18 residues. V was shortened by 0 bases and J by 0 bases, with 16 bases between the two germline ends. CDR1 and CDR2 (germline): MNHEY, SVGEGT. CDR3 nucleotides: TGTGCCAGCAGTTACTCGGGCGGGACGCCTACTAGCACAGATACGCAGTATTTT. Amino acid sequence: CASSYSGGTPTSTDTQYF.

This chain joins TRBV18 and TRBJ2-5, with D tentatively TRBD1 (6 bases). CDR3 length: 15 amino acids. CDR1 is KGHSH, CDR2 LQKENI, per germline. The V end lost 3 bases, the J end lost 2 bases, and 13 bases lay between the germline ends. The CDR3 sequence is CASSPGTSPQETQYF. DNA for the CDR3: TGTGCCAGCTCACCCGGGACATCACCTCAAGAGACCCAGTACTTC.

The chain recombines TRBV24-1 with TRBJ2-5; 7 bases are a match to TRBD1. Trimming removed 3 bases from V and 4 bases from J; junction bases left unmatched: 10. The CDR3 is made up of 16 amino acids. Germline CDR1 KGHDR, CDR2 SFDVKD. In DNA, the CDR3 is TGTGCCACCAGTGATCTCGACGAGACAGGGAGAGAGACCCAGTACTTC. This codes for CATSDLDETGRETQYF.